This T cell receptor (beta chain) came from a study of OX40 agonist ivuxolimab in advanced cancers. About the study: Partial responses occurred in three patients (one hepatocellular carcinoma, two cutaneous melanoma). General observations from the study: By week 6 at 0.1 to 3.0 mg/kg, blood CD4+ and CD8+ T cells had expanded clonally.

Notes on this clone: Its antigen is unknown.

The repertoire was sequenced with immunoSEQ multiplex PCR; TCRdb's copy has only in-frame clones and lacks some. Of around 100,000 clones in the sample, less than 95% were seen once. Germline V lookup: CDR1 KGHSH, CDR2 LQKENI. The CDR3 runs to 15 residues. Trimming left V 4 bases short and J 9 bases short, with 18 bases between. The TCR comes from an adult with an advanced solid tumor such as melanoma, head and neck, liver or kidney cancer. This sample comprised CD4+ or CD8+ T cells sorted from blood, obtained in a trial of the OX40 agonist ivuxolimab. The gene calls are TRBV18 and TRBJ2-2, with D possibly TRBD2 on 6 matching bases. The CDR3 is CASSRISGLVRELFF. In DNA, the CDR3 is TGTGCCAGCTCACGTATCAGCGGGCTGGTCCGGGAGCTGTTTTTT.